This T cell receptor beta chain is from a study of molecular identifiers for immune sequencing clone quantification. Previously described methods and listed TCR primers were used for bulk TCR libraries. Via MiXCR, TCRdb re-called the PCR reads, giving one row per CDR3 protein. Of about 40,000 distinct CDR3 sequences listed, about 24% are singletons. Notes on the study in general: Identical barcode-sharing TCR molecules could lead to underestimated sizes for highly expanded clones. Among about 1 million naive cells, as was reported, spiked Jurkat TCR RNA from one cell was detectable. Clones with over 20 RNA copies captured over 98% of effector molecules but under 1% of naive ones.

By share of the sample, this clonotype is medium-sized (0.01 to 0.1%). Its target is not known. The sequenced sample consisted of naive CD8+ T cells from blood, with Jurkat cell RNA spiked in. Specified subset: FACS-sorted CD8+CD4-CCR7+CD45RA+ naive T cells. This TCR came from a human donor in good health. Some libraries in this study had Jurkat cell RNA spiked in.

The CDR3 DNA sequence: TGTGCCTGGGAGGACGGCTACGAGCAGTACTTC. Translating gives CAWEDGYEQYF. The chain links TRBV30 to TRBJ2-7; D not resolved. Per the germline V gene, CDR1 is GTSNPN and CDR2 is SVGIG (reference sequence). With 5 bases removed from V and 3 bases from J, the gap between germline ends came to 8 bases. CDR3 length: 11 residues.